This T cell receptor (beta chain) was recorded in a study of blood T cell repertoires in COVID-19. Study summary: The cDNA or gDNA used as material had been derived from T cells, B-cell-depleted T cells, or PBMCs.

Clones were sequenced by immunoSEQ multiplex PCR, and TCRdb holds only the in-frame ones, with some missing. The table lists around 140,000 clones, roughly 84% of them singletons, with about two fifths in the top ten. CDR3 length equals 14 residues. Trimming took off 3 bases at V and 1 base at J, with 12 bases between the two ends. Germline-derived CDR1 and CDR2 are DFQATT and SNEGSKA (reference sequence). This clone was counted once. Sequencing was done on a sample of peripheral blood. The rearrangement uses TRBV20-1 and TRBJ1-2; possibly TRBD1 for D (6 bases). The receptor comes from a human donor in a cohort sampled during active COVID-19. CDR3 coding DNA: TGCAGTGCTAGTCGACAGGCCGATAACTATGGCTACACCTTC. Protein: CSASRQADNYGYTF.